This T cell receptor (beta chain) came from a study of blood T cell repertoires in COVID-19. The CDR3 is made up of 13 amino acids. The germline V gene encodes CDR1 MNHEY and CDR2 SVGAGI. The V end lost 8 bases, the J end lost 7 bases, and 14 bases lay between the germline ends. Authors' methods: Scientists estimated how many nucleated cells there were by amplifying reference gene primers. The assay was immunoSEQ multiplex PCR, and TCRdb's table has in-frame clones only and misses some. The V and J calls and clone size are taken from that table; D and trimming were inferred from the DNA. This table has about 160,000 clones, 75% to 90% appearing once.

This sequence joins TRBV6-5 and TRBJ2-2; weak D call: TRBD2 (5 bases). This TCR was sampled from a human donor in a cohort sampled during active COVID-19. The sequencing sample was made of peripheral blood. CDR3: CASDEGVYGELFF. The CDR3 DNA follows: TGTGCCAGCGACGAGGGAGTCTACGGGGAGCTGTTTTTT.